The following is a T cell receptor beta chain sequence with its context. There are 15 residues in the CDR3. Germline V lookup: CDR1 SGHTA, CDR2 FQGNSA. V was clipped by 5 bases and J by 3 bases; unmatched bases: 7. These data are taken from a study of OX40 agonist ivuxolimab in advanced cancers. Only in-frame clones appear in the TCRdb table, and some are missing; sequencing was by immunoSEQ multiplex PCR. Of more than 95,000 clones listed, around 90% are singletons. Sequencing used CD4+ or CD8+ T cells sorted from blood, obtained in a trial of the OX40 agonist ivuxolimab. This TCR was recovered from an adult with an advanced solid tumor such as melanoma, head and neck, liver or kidney cancer. J is TRBJ2-7 and V is TRBV7-2; 10 nucleotides match TRBD1. In nucleotides, the CDR3 is TGTGCCAGCAGCCTAAACCGGGACAGGGGCTACGAGCAGTACTTC. This sequence encodes CASSLNRDRGYEQYF.